This T cell receptor (beta chain) was captured by sequencing in a study of blood T cell repertoires in COVID-19. This clone is a singleton in its sample. V lost 5 bases to trimming and J lost 2 bases; unmatched junction nucleotides: 5. Germline V lookup: CDR1 LNHDA, CDR2 SQIVND (reference sequence). There are 15 residues in the CDR3. TCRdb's copy holds only in-frame clones and misses some; the assay was immunoSEQ multiplex PCR. The sample shows approximately 390,000 clones, around nine tenths of them seen only once. The sequenced sample was PBMCs or T cells enriched from blood (not recorded which). The chain couples TRBV19 to TRBJ1-5; 8 bases fit TRBD1. This receptor was taken from a woman in her forties or fifties who had recovered from COVID-19. CDR3 in DNA: TGTGCCAGTAGTTCGGGACAGGTAGGCAATCAGCCCCAGCATTTT. Its translation: CASSSGQVGNQPQHF.